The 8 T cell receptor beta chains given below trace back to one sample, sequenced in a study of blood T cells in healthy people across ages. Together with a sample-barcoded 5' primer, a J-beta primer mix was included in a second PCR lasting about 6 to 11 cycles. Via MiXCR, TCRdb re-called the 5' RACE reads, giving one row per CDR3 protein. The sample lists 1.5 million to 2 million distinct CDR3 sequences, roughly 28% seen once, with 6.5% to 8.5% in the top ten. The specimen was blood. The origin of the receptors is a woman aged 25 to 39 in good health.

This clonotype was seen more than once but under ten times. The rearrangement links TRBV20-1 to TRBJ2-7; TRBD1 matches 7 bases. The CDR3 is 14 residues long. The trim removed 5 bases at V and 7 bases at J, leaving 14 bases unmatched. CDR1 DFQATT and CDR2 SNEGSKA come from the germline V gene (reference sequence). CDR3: CSAALGTAYNEQYF. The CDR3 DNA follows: TGCAGTGCTGCCCTTGGGACAGCTTACAATGAGCAGTACTTC.

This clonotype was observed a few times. Here the CDR3 reads CSARDLGQGGYEQYF. The CDR3 bases are TGCAGTGCTAGAGATCTCGGGCAGGGGGGCTACGAGCAGTACTTC. This sequence joins TRBV20-1 and TRBJ2-7, with a possible D match to TRBD1 (7 bases). Trimming removed 0 bases from V and 3 bases from J, with 15 bases in between. Germline V CDR1 and CDR2: DFQATT, SNEGSKA (reference sequence). There are 15 residues in the CDR3.

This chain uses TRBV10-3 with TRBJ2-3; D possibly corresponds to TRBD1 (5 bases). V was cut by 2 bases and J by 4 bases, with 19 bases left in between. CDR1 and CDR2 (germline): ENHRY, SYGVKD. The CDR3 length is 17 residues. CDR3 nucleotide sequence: TGTGCCATCAGTGAGCCCCTCGGACAAGGAGTGGCAGATACGCAGTATTTT. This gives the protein CAISEPLGQGVADTQYF.

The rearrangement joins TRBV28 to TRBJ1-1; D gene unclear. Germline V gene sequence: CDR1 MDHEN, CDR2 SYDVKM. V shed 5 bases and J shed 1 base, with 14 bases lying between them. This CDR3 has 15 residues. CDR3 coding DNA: TGTGCCAGCAGTACTCCTGGCAGAGGGAACACTGAAGCTTTCTTT. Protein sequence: CASSTPGRGNTEAFF.

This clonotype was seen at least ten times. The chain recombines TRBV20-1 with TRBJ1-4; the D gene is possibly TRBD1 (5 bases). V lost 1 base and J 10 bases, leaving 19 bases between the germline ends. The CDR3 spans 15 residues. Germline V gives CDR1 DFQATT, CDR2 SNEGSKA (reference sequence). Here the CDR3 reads CSARAPGSFTGKLFF. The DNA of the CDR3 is TGCAGTGCTAGAGCCCCAGGGTCGTTTACTGGAAAACTGTTTTTT.

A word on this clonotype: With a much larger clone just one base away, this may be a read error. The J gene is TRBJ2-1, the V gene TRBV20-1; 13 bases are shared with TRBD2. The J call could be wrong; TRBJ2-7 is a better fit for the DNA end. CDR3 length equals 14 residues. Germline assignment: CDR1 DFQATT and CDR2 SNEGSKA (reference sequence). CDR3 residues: CSAFTSGRAWEQYF. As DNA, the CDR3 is TGCAGTGCTTTTACTAGCGGGAGGGCCTGGGAGCAGTACTTC.

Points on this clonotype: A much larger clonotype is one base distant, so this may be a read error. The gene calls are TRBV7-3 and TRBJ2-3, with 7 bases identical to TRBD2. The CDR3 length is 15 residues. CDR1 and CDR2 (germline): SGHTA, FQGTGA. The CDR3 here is CAGSPGGGSTDTQYF. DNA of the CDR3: TGTGCCGGCAGCCCTGGGGGGGGGAGTACAGATACGCAGTATTTT.

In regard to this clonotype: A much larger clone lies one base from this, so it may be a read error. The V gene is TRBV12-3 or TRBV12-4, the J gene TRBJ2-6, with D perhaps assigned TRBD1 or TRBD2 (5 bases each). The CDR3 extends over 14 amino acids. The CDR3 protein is CASSQRTGANVRTF. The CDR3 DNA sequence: TGTGCCAGCAGTCAGCGGACTGGGGCCAACGTCCGGACTTTC.